Here is one TCR beta chain with its context. This could be a read error, since a much larger clone is one nucleotide away. In germline, CDR1 is SEHNR, CDR2 FQNEAQ (reference sequence). CDR3 size: 12 residues. This sample was included in a study of molecular identifiers for immune sequencing clone quantification. TCRdb redid the calling of the PCR reads with MiXCR, one entry per CDR3 protein. The sample yields about 97,000 distinct CDR3 sequences, approximately 24% seen once. The genes are TRBV7-9 and TRBJ1-5; no clear D gene. The sample consisted of naive CD8+ T cells from blood, with Jurkat cell RNA spiked in. The subset: FACS-sorted CD8+CD4-CCR7+CD45RA+ naive T cells. The receptor's source is a human donor in good health. Some libraries in this study had Jurkat cell RNA spiked in. The CDR3 bases are TGTGCCAGCAGTCCATACAATCAGCCCCTGCATTTT. It is translated as CASSPYNQPLHF.